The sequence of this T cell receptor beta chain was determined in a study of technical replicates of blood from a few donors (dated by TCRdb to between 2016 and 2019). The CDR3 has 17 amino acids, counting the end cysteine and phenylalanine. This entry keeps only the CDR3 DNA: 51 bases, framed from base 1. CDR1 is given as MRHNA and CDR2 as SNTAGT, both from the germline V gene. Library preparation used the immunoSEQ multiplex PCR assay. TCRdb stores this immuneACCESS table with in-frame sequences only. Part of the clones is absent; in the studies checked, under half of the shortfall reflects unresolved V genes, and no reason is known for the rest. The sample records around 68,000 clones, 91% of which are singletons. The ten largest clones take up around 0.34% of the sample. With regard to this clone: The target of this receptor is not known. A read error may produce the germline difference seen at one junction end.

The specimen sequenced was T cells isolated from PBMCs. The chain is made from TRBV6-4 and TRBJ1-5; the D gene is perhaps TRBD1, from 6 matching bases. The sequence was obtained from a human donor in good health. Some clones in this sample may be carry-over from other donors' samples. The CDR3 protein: CASSDAIEQGSYQPQHF. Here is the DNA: TGTGCCAGCAGTGACGCGATCGAACAGGGCAGTTATCAGCCCCAGCACTTT.